This T cell receptor (beta chain) was obtained from a study of CD8 T cells in Susac syndrome. Sequencing of TCR beta was undertaken in CD8+ and CD4+ T cells derived from blood. Negative isolation yielded CD4+ and CD8+ T cells, and FACS enriched TEMRA cells. The authors reverse transcribed roughly 0.5 to 1 ug RNA with random hexamers. TCRdb used MiXCR to reprocess the immunoSEQ multiplex PCR reads, holding one entry per CDR3 protein. The sample contains under 200,000 distinct CDR3 sequences, approximately 95% of which appear only once. The V end was cut by 0 bases, the J end by 8 bases, with 19 bases between. Germline CDR1 LGHDT, CDR2 YNNKEL (reference sequence). The CDR3 has 16 amino acids.

This TCR derives from a human donor with multiple sclerosis. V and J are TRBV3-1 and TRBJ1-2; D unresolved. The sample comprised CD8+ T cells from PBMCs. CDR3 sequence (DNA): TGTGCCAGCAGCCAAGATGGAGGCGGAGGGATCTACGGCTACACCTTC. Translation gives CASSQDGGGGIYGYTF.